The present entry profiles one T cell receptor beta chain with its context. The antigen remains undetermined. This sample is part of a study of tumor and adjacent non-tumor tissue in lung cancer. Study conclusions and caveats: Significantly higher TCR diversity was found in tumor than normal lung.

The template was RNA from unsorted bulk tissue. Three rounds of nested PCR, following a modified ARM-PCR protocol, produced the TCRbeta library. Using its own MiXCR run on the multiplex PCR reads, TCRdb lists one record per CDR3 protein. This sample has approximately 110,000 distinct CDR3 sequences, with roughly 80% found just once. CDR1 and CDR2 (germline): SGHNT, YENEEA. V shed 10 bases and J shed 8 bases, with 18 bases lying between them. The CDR3 is 12 residues long. This receptor was obtained from a woman aged 55-69 years with non-small cell lung cancer. The chain uses TRBV11-3 and TRBJ2-7; tentatively, D is TRBD1 (6 bases). Sequenced: lung tumor tissue. CDR3 sequence: CAINRDTWKQYF. As DNA, the CDR3 is TGTGCCATTAACCGGGACACTTGGAAGCAGTACTTC.